This section outlines one TCR beta chain sequence together with its context. How the authors handled the data: The assay estimated nucleated cells by amplifying reference gene primers. The method was immunoSEQ multiplex PCR; TCRdb's version includes in-frame clones alone and lacks a portion of them. The V and J calls and the clone size are those of that table, but D and trimming were determined from the DNA. In the table there are 110,000 to 150,000 clones, roughly 90% of which are singletons. Trimming removed 4 bases at V and 2 bases at J, with 12 bases between. The germline gives CDR1 SGHAT, CDR2 FQNNGV. CDR3 length: 14 amino acids. This record comes from a study of blood T cell repertoires in COVID-19. Study-wide context: The study drew acute and convalescent COVID-19 samples from the United States, Italy and Spain. The analysed material was cDNA or gDNA that came from T cells, B-cell-depleted T cells, or PBMCs.

The receptor was isolated from a man aged 70-80 years with acute or convalescent COVID-19. The sample comprised peripheral blood. The chain joins TRBV11-2 to TRBJ2-7; D might be TRBD1 (5 bases). The CDR3 nucleotides are TGTGCCAGCAGCTCCGCAGGGTCCCCCTACGAGCAGTACTTC. It yields the protein CASSSAGSPYEQYF. The full variable domain, in which reference TRBV11-2 and TRBJ2-7 provide the parts outside the CDR3, is EAGVAQSPRYKIIEKRQSVAFWCNPISGHATLYWYQQILGQGPKLLIQFQNNGVVDDSQLPKDRFSAERLKGVDSTLKIQPAKLEDSAVYLCASSSAGSPYEQYFGPGTRLTVT.